Listed below are T cell receptor beta chains from one sample, sequenced in a study of blood T cell repertoires in COVID-19. Method: immunoSEQ multiplex PCR; TCRdb's copy keeps in-frame clones and lacks some. The sample has more than 110,000 clones, 85% seen once; the top ten hold 2.5% to 3%. The sequencing input was peripheral blood. The receptors derive from a man aged 45-65 years with acute or convalescent COVID-19. The CDR3 runs from the conserved cysteine through the conserved F or W. The D gene is left open where the match is weak. Clone size is given for some rows only: seen once, a few or many times, or a class if the clone is expanded.

.,few,TRBV27,TRBJ2-7,TGTGCCAGCAGTTTATATGGCCAGGCCCTACACGAGCAGTACTTC,CASSLYGQALHEQYF
.,.,TRBV10-1,TRBJ2-2,TGCGCCAGCAGTGGTACATACACCGGGGAGCTGTTTTTT,CASSGTYTGELFF
TRBD1,.,TRBV6-6,TRBJ1-2,TGTGCCAGCAGTCGTAACAGGGGCGCTTCATTAAACTATGGCTACACCTTC,CASSRNRGASLNYGYTF
.,.,TRBV6-5,TRBJ2-7,TGTGCCAGCAGTACCCCCCGGGGGTACGAGCAGTACTTC,CASSTPRGYEQYF
.,.,TRBV18,TRBJ2-3,TGTGCCAGCTCCCTCGGGGTACCTAGCACAGATACGCAGTATTTT,CASSLGVPSTDTQYF
TRBD1,.,TRBV12-5,TRBJ1-1,TGTGCTAGTGGTTTGCCACACAGGGGCGAAAACACTGAAGCTTTCTTT,CASGLPHRGENTEAFF
.,.,TRBV5-1,TRBJ2-7,TGCGCCAGCAGCTTGTTACCCACGGGGAGCTCCTACGAGCAGTACTTC,CASSLLPTGSSYEQYF
.,.,TRBV2,TRBJ1-6,TGTGCCAATGACAGGTTGCAGAATTCACCCCTCCACTTT,CANDRLQNSPLHF
.,.,TRBV3-1/TRBV3-2,TRBJ2-3,TGTGCCAGCAGCCAACCCACAGGGTATGATACAGATACGCAGTATTTT,CASSQPTGYDTDTQYF
TRBD1,.,TRBV7-3,TRBJ1-2,TGTGCCAGCAGCTTAACGCCAGGGACAGCCTATGGCTACACCTTC,CASSLTPGTAYGYTF
TRBD1,.,TRBV29-1,TRBJ2-7,TGCAGCGTCGCAAAGGCACAGGGGAACGAGCAGTACTTC,CSVAKAQGNEQYF
.,.,TRBV28,TRBJ1-5,TGTGCCAGCAGTCCGTTTCGCGGGGCTGGGGATCAGCCCCAGCATTTT,CASSPFRGAGDQPQHF
.,.,TRBV11-3,TRBJ2-2,TGTGCCAGCAGCTTAGGGTTCGACAGCGCGAACACCGGGGAGCTGTTTTTT,CASSLGFDSANTGELFF
.,once,TRBV9,TRBJ1-1,TGTGCCAGCAGCGTAGAAGGGGCGAACACTGAAGCTTTCTTT,CASSVEGANTEAFF
TRBD1,.,TRBV19,TRBJ2-5,TGTGCCAGTAGTATTGGGACAGGGGTGGGGGAGACCCAGTACTTC,CASSIGTGVGETQYF
.,.,TRBV7-3,TRBJ1-2,TGTGCCAGCAGCAGTATGCGGTACTATGGCTACACCTTC,CASSSMRYYGYTF
TRBD1,.,TRBV10-3,TRBJ1-6,TGTGCCATCAGTGAAAAACCGGGACAGACGAATAATTCACCCCTCCACTTT,CAISEKPGQTNNSPLHF
.,few,TRBV2,TRBJ2-5,TGTGCCAGCAGTGAAACCGGGGTTTACCAAGAGACCCAGTACTTC,CASSETGVYQETQYF
TRBD1,.,TRBV13,TRBJ2-7,TGTGCCAGCAGCCTCGGCAGGGGGAGCTACGAGCAGTACTTC,CASSLGRGSYEQYF
TRBD2,.,TRBV11-3,TRBJ2-4,TGTGCCAGCAGCTTAGATGGGAGGGCAATTTCTAGAAACATTCAGTACTTC,CASSLDGRAISRNIQYF
.,once,TRBV9,TRBJ1-6,TGTGCCAGCAGCGTAGCCCCCGGGGATAATTCACCCCTCCACTTT,CASSVAPGDNSPLHF
.,once,TRBV9,TRBJ2-2,TGTGCCAGCAATAGGGGCCGAAACACCGGGGAGCTGTTTTTT,CASNRGRNTGELFF
.,.,TRBV7-9,TRBJ2-2,TGTGCCAGCAGCTTAAAAAATGCGGCCGGGGAGCTGTTTTTT,CASSLKNAAGELFF
TRBD1,once,TRBV5-1,TRBJ1-2,TGCGCCAGCAGCTTGGAAGGGGGCTGGGGCTACACCTTC,CASSLEGGWGYTF
.,.,TRBV7-9,TRBJ2-7,TGTGCCAGCAGCTCCACACCCCGGGAATTGGGCTACGAGCAGTACTTC,CASSSTPRELGYEQYF
TRBD1,.,TRBV2,TRBJ2-2,TGTGCCAGCAACCTACAGGGGGCAAACACCGGGGAGCTGTTTTTT,CASNLQGANTGELFF
.,.,TRBV12-3/TRBV12-4,TRBJ1-5,TGTGCCAGCGGCGGGACGCTATATCAGCCCCAGCATTTT,CASGGTLYQPQHF
TRBD1,.,TRBV5-1,TRBJ1-1,TGCGCCAGCAGCTTGGGGGACAGGGTTGTGAACACTGAAGCTTTCTTT,CASSLGDRVVNTEAFF
.,.,TRBV6-6,TRBJ1-1,TGTGCCAGCAGTTACGGGGGGTCCCGGAACACTGAAGCTTTCTTT,CASSYGGSRNTEAFF
.,.,TRBV28,TRBJ1-4,TGTGCCAGCAGTTTTTCGAGGGTTGAAAAACTGTTTTTT,CASSFSRVEKLFF
TRBD1,.,TRBV5-1,TRBJ2-7,TGCGCCAGCAGCTTTTACGGGACAGGGGCAACCTACGAGCAGTACTTC,CASSFYGTGATYEQYF
TRBD2,.,TRBV7-9,TRBJ2-1,TGTGCCAGCAGCTTAGCCTTAGCGGGAGGGGGTGAGCAGTTCTTC,CASSLALAGGGEQFF
.,.,TRBV6-1,TRBJ2-3,TGTGCCAGCAGTGAAGTGGCCCTTACAGATACGCAGTATTTT,CASSEVALTDTQYF
.,.,TRBV10-3,TRBJ2-1,TGTGCCATCAGTGAGGCAGGCGACTCCTACAATGAGCAGTTCTTC,CAISEAGDSYNEQFF
.,.,TRBV18,TRBJ1-3,TGTGCCAGCTCACCAACGGACCTACGGGGGGCGGACACCATATATTTT,CASSPTDLRGADTIYF
.,.,TRBV7-9,TRBJ2-1,TGTGCCAGCAGCCGTCAAAGCGACGCTTACAATGAGCAGTTCTTC,CASSRQSDAYNEQFF
TRBD1,.,TRBV7-8,TRBJ1-5,TGTGCCAGCAGCGAGACGACAGGGTCCTATCAGCCCCAGCATTTT,CASSETTGSYQPQHF
TRBD1,.,TRBV5-1,TRBJ1-1,TGCGCCAGCAGCGGGGGACAGGGAGGCTTTGAAGCTTTCTTT,CASSGGQGGFEAFF
TRBD1,.,TRBV28,TRBJ1-2,TGTGCCAGCAGTAGAGGGACAGGGATCGACTATGGCTACACCTTC,CASSRGTGIDYGYTF
TRBD1,.,TRBV5-6,TRBJ1-5,TGTGCCAGCAGTTGGGGACAGGGAAATCAGCCCCAGCATTTT,CASSWGQGNQPQHF
TRBD2,once,TRBV4-2,TRBJ2-6,TGTGCCAGCAGCCTTGTACTAGCGGGGGGGCTTGGGGCCAACGTCCTGACTTTC,CASSLVLAGGLGANVLTF
.,.,TRBV12-3/TRBV12-4,TRBJ1-2,TGTGCCAGCAGCTCAGGGGACTATGGCTACACCTTC,CASSSGDYGYTF
.,.,TRBV6-6,TRBJ1-1,TGTGCCAGCAGAACGGAAAATTGGAGGACTGAAGCTTTCTTT,CASRTENWRTEAFF
TRBD1,.,TRBV2,TRBJ1-2,TGTGCCAGCAGCGCCGGGACAGGGACACACTATGGCTACACCTTC,CASSAGTGTHYGYTF
.,.,TRBV5-1,TRBJ2-2,TGCGCCAGCAGCTTGGGAGGTACCGGGGAGCTGTTTTTT,CASSLGGTGELFF
TRBD1,.,TRBV6-5,TRBJ1-5,TGTGCCAGCAGCCGGACAGGGGGAAGCAATCAGTCCCAGCATTTT,CASSRTGGSNQSQHF
TRBD1,.,TRBV19,TRBJ1-1,TGTGCCAGTAGTACGGGACAGGGGGCCTCTGAAGCTTTCTTT,CASSTGQGASEAFF